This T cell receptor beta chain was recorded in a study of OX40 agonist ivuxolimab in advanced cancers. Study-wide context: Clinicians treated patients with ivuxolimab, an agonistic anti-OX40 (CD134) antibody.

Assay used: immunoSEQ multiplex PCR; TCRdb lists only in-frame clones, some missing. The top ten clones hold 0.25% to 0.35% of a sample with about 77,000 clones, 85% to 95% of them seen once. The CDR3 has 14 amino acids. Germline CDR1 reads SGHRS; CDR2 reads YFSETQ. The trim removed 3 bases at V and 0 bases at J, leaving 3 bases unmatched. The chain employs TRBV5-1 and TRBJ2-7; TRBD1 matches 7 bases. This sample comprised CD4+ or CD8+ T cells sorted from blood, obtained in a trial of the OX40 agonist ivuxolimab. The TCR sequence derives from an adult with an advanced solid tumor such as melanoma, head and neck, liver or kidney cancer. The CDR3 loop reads CASSSQGVSYEQYF. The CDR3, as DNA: TGCGCCAGCAGCTCCCAGGGGGTCTCCTACGAGCAGTACTTC.